This T cell receptor beta chain emerged from a study of OX40 agonist ivuxolimab in advanced cancers. In the study overall: Partial responses were achieved by three patients, one with hepatocellular carcinoma and two with cutaneous melanoma. General study findings and limits: Dosing at 0.1 to 3.0 mg/kg was accompanied by clonal expansion of CD4+ and CD8+ blood T cells by week 6.

Points on this clone: Its antigen is as yet unknown. The sample carries other DNA sequences with the same CDR3.

Germline CDR1 and CDR2: MNHNY and SVGAGI (reference sequence). The V end lost 1 base, the J end lost 0 bases, and 2 bases lay between the germline ends. This CDR3 is 13 amino acids long. Clones were sequenced by immunoSEQ multiplex PCR, and TCRdb holds only the in-frame ones, with some missing. This table holds over 85,000 clones, about 92% found once. Blood was sampled at baseline, cycle 4 day 1, and cycle 7 day 1. The chain uses TRBV6-6 and TRBJ2-3; D ambiguous. The clonotype originates from an adult with an advanced solid tumor such as melanoma, head and neck, liver or kidney cancer. Specimen: CD4+ or CD8+ T cells sorted from blood, collected in a trial of the OX40 agonist ivuxolimab. The CDR3, as DNA: TGTGCCAGCAGTTACTTTAGCACAGATACGCAGTATTTT. Protein: CASSYFSTDTQYF.